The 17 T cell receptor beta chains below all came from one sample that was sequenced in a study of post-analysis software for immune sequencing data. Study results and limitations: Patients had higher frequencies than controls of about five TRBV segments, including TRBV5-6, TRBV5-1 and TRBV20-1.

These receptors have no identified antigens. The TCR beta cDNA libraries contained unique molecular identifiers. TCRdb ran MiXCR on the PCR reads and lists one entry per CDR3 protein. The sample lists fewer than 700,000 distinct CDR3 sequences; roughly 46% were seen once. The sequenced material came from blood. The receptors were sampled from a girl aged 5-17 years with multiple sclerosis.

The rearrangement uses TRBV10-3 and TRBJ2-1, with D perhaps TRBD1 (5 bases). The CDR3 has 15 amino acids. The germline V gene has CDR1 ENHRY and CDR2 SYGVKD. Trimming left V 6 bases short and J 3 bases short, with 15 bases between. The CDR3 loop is CAIRGNGQGYNEQFF. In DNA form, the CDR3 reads TGTGCCATCAGGGGTAACGGACAAGGCTACAATGAGCAGTTCTTC.

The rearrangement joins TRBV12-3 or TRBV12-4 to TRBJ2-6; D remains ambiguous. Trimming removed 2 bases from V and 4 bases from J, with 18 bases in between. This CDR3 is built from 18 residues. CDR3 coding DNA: TGTGCCAGCAGTTTAAGTTACCTAGTACAGTCCGGGGCCAACGTCCTGACTTTC. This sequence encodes CASSLSYLVQSGANVLTF.

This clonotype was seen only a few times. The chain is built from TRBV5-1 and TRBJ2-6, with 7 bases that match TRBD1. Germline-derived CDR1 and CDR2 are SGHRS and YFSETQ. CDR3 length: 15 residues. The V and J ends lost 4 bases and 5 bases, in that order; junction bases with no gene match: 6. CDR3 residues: CASSETGVRANVLTF. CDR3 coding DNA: TGCGCCAGCAGCGAAACAGGGGTTAGGGCCAACGTCCTGACTTTC.

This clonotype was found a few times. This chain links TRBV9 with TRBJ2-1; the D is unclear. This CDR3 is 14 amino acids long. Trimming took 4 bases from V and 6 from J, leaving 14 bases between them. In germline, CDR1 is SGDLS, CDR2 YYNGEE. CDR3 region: CASSLEVASNEQFF. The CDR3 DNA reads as TGTGCCAGCAGCCTCGAGGTAGCAAGCAATGAGCAGTTCTTC.

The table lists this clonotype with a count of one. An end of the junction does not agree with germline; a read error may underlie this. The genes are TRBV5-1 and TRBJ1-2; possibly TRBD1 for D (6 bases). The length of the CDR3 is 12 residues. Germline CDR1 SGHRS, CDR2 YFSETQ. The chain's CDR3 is CASSEGEYDYTF. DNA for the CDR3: TGCGCCAGCAGCGAGGGGGAATATGACTACACCTTC.

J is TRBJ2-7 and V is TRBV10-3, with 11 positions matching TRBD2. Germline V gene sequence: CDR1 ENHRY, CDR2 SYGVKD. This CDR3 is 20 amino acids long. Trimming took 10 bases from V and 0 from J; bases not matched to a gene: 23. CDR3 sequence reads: CATAGSFTSGGYTSSYEQYF. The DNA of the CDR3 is TGTGCCACGGCCGGGAGCTTCACTAGCGGGGGATACACAAGCTCCTACGAGCAGTACTTC.

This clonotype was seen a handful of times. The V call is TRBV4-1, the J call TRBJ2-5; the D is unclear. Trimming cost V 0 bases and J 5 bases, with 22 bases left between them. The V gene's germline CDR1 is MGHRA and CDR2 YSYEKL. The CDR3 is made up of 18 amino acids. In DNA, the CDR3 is TGCGCCAGCAGCCAAGATCGGATCTGGATAAGGATGGAGGAGACCCAGTACTTC. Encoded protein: CASSQDRIWIRMEETQYF.

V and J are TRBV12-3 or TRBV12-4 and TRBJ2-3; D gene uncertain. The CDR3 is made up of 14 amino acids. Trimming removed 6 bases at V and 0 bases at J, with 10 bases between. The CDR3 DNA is TGTGCCAGCAGGTCTTCCACTAGCACAGATACGCAGTATTTT. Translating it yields CASRSSTSTDTQYF.

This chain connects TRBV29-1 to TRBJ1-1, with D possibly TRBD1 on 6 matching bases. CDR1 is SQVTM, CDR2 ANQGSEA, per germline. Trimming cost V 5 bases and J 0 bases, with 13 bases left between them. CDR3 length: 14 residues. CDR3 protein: CSVSLGTLNTEAFF. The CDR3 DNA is TGCAGCGTTTCTCTCGGGACATTGAACACTGAAGCTTTCTTT.

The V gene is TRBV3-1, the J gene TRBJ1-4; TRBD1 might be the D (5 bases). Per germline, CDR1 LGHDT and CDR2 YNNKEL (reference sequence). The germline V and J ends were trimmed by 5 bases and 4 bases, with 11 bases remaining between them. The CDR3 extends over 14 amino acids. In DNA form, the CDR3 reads TGTGCCAGCAGCTTTCCGGGACTTAATGAAAAACTGTTTTTT. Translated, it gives CASSFPGLNEKLFF.

The CDR3 protein is CASNPGQGNIQYF. CDR3 in DNA: TGTGCCAGCAACCCCGGACAGGGAAACATTCAGTACTTC. The V and J genes are TRBV5-5 and TRBJ2-4; TRBD1 agrees at 8 bases. Looked up from germline, CDR1 is SGHKS and CDR2 is YYEKEE (reference sequence). The ends lost 6 bases at V and 6 bases at J; junction bases unmatched: 5. The CDR3 sequence is 13 residues long. Combining the CDR3 with reference TRBV5-5 and TRBJ2-4 gives the whole variable domain DAGVTQSPTHLIKTRGQQVTLRCSPISGHKSVSWYQQVLGQGPQFIFQYYEKEERGRGNFPDRFSARQFPNYSSELNVNALLLGDSALYLCASNPGQGNIQYFGAGTRLSVL.

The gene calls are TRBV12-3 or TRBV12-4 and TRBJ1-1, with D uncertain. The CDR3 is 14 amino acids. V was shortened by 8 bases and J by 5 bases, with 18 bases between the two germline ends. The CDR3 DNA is TGTGCCAGCGTTAACCAGCGGAGTTGGACTGAAGCTTTCTTT. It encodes CASVNQRSWTEAFF.

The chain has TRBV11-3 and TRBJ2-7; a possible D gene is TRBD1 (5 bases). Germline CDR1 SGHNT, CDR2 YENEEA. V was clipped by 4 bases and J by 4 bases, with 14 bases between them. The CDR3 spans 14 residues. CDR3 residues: CASSSYGAEYEQYF. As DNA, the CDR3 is TGTGCCAGCAGCTCCTATGGGGCGGAGTACGAGCAGTACTTC.

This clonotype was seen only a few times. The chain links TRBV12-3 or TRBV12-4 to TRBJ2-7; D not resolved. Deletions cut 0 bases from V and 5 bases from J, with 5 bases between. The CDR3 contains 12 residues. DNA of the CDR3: TGTGCCAGCAGTTTAGCCCTCCACGAGCAGTACTTC. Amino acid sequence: CASSLALHEQYF.

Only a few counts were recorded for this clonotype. The CDR3 reads CASSYRRAAAGNQPQHF. In nucleotides, the CDR3 is TGTGCCAGCAGTTACCGCAGGGCCGCAGCGGGGAATCAGCCCCAGCATTTT. V usage is TRBV6-6 and J usage is TRBJ1-5; D is perhaps TRBD1 (5 bases). V lost 2 bases and J 4 bases, leaving 18 bases between the germline ends. The CDR3 is 17 residues long. From germline, CDR1 is MNHNY and CDR2 SVGAGI (reference sequence).

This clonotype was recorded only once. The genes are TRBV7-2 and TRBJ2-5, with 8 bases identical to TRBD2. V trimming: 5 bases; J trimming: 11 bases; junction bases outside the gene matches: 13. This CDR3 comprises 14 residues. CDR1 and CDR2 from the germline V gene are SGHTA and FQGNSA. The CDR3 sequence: CASSPGLGQIGQYF. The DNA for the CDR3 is TGTGCCAGCAGCCCGGGACTAGGCCAAATCGGGCAGTACTTC.

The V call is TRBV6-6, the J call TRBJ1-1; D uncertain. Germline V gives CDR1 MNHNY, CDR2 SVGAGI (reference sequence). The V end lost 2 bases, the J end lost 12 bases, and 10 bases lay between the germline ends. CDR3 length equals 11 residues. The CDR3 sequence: CASSYPHRPFF. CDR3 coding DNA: TGTGCCAGCAGTTACCCGCACCGTCCTTTCTTT.